This section outlines one T cell receptor (beta chain) sequence together with its context. The antigen is unknown. Assay used: immunoSEQ multiplex PCR; TCRdb lists only in-frame clones, some missing. This table has over 1.4 million clones, approximately 97% appearing once. Recent vaccinations or acute infections were absent in the healthy HIV-negative adult donors. The split of CD4+ cells yielded CD45RA+ naive and CD45RA-negative memory subsets. This sample was included in a study of shared clonotypes between healthy human individuals. Trimming removed 0 bases from V and 7 bases from J, with 14 bases in between. CDR1 and CDR2 from the germline V gene are SGDLS and YYNGEE. The CDR3 covers 15 residues. Findings and caveats of the study: Against clonotypes common to all four donors, non-shared ones had lower generation probabilities. Relative to memory subsets, naive subsets generally showed larger estimated richness.

The sample comprised naive CD4+ T cells sorted from blood. The sample's subset: CD45RA+ positively selected. The chain uses TRBV9 and TRBJ2-1; D gene ambiguous. The sequence derives from a man aged 30 to 39 in good health. CDR3 nucleotide sequence: TGTGCCAGCAGCGTAGATTCTCTAGAGGCAAATGAGCAGTTCTTC. Its protein is CASSVDSLEANEQFF.